This TCR beta chain was sequenced in a study of shared clonotypes between healthy human individuals. For the study at large: Plates per donor: three CD4 naive, three CD4 memory, two CD8 naive, one CD8 memory.

A remark on this clone: Its antigen is unidentified.

Only in-frame clones appear in the TCRdb table, and some are missing; sequencing was by immunoSEQ multiplex PCR. In the table there are 950,000 to 1,100,000 clones, roughly 75% of which are singletons. Overall study results and limits: Deeper or shallower sequencing was expected to change how clonotypes are shared among donors.

There were no recent acute infections or vaccinations among the donors, who were healthy HIV-negative adults. Negatively enriched CD4+ T cells were divided by CD45RA into naive and memory. The sample comprised memory CD4+ T cells sorted from blood. Subset specified: CD45RA-negative fraction. This TCR was sampled from a young man in good health.

As DNA, the CDR3 is TGTGCCATCAGTGAGTCGTGGGCTAGCGGGAGCCTGAACAATGAGCAGTTCTTC. Protein product: CAISESWASGSLNNEQFF. V usage is TRBV10-3 and J usage is TRBJ2-1, with TRBD2 matching over 10 bases. CDR3 size: 18 residues. Trimming cost V 0 bases and J 5 bases; bases outside gene matches: 10. The germline gives CDR1 ENHRY, CDR2 SYGVKD.